A single TCR beta chain is shown here with its context. Antigen unknown. This CDR3 has 14 residues. Germline lookup yields CDR1 SGHRS and CDR2 YFSETQ. Trimming shortened V by 2 bases and J by 0 bases, and 7 bases separated the two germline ends. The data were obtained in a study of OX40 agonist ivuxolimab in advanced cancers. Study-level information: 30% to 40% of patients had received prior checkpoint inhibitor therapy. Notes on the study in general: Among the least clonally expanded were partial responders at 0.1-3.0 mg/kg.

The method was immunoSEQ multiplex PCR; TCRdb's version includes in-frame clones alone and lacks a portion of them. The sample lists more than 45,000 clones, approximately 78% seen once, with 0.7% to 0.8% in the top ten. The sample in question was CD4+ or CD8+ T cells sorted from blood, obtained in a trial of the OX40 agonist ivuxolimab. This chain joins TRBV5-1 and TRBJ2-3; perhaps TRBD1 as D (5 bases). This receptor was taken from an adult with an advanced solid tumor such as melanoma, head and neck, liver or kidney cancer. The CDR3 reads CASSFQGSTDTQYF. The DNA for the CDR3 is TGCGCCAGCAGCTTCCAGGGTAGCACAGATACGCAGTATTTT. The variable domain in full, completed from reference TRBV5-1 and TRBJ2-3, reads KAGVTQTPRYLIKTRGQQVTLSCSPISGHRSVSWYQQTPGQGLQFLFEYFSETQRNKGNFPGRFSGRQFSNSRSEMNVSTLELGDSALYLCASSFQGSTDTQYFGPGTRLTVL.